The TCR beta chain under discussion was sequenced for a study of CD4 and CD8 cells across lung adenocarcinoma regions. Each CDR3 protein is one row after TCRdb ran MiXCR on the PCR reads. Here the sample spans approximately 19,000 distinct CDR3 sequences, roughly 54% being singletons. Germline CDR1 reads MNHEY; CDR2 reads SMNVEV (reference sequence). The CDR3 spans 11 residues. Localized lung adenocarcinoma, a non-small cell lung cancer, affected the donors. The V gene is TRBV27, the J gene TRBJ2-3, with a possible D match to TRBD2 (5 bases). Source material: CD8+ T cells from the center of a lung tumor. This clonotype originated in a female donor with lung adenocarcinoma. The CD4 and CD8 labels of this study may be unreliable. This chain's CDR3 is CGSGAQNTQYF. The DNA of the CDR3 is TGTGGGAGCGGTGCCCAAAACACGCAGTATTTT.